The sequence of this T cell receptor (beta chain) was determined in a study of blood T cell repertoires in COVID-19. Study-level background: Acute and convalescent COVID-19 specimens originated in the United States, Italy and Spain. Sample material is recorded as cDNA or gDNA derived from T cells, B-cell-depleted T cells, or PBMCs.

This clone was picked up a small number of times. The ends were cut back, 5 bases at V and 6 bases at J, with 6 bases in the middle. The germline gives CDR1 WSHSY, CDR2 SAAADI. The CDR3 sequence is 11 residues long. In the authors' methods: Quantification of nucleated cells was approximated via reference gene primer amplification. Using immunoSEQ multiplex PCR, the repertoire was profiled, and TCRdb retains in-frame clones only, with some absent. V, J and clone size were drawn from that table, and D and trimming were deduced from the DNA. The profile covers about 270,000 clones, with roughly 85% appearing a single time and roughly 15% taken by the ten largest.

The chain has TRBV10-2 and TRBJ2-3; no clear D gene. This TCR was sampled from a human donor in a cohort sampled during active COVID-19. The source material was peripheral blood. The CDR3 DNA is TGCGCCAGCAGTTTCGCGGATACGCAGTATTTT. Its protein product is CASSFADTQYF.